The T cell receptor (beta chain) described here comes from a study of control samples from healthy donors and cancer patients. The CDR3 is 14 residues long. After removal of 8 bases from V and 9 bases from J, the junction contained 10 bases not matched to a gene. CDR1 and CDR2 from the germline V gene are SNHLY and FYNNEI. Clones were read by immunoSEQ multiplex PCR, and TCRdb kept only the in-frame ones, dropping some. Counted here are fewer than 120,000 clones, 70% to 90% occurring once; the ten biggest clones make up about 3.7%. The source of this sequence is a woman aged 55-69 years with lung cancer. Material: PBMCs. The V and J genes are TRBV2 and TRBJ2-1; 10 nucleotides align to TRBD2. DNA of the CDR3: TGTGCCAGCTCACTAGCGGGATCATCAGGTGAGCAGTTCTTC. It encodes CASSLAGSSGEQFF.